The rows below give T cell receptor beta chains drawn from one sample of a study of blood T cell repertoires in COVID-19. The data were produced by immunoSEQ multiplex PCR, yet TCRdb's version contains in-frame clones alone and is incomplete. The sample yields about 74,000 clones, approximately 86% seen once. Sequencing used peripheral blood. The receptors come from an elderly woman with active or convalescent COVID-19. Both conserved end residues are part of each CDR3. A D gene is named only where the DNA matches it firmly. Not every row has a clone size; where given, it reads once, few, many or a size class.

TRBD1,TRBJ1-2,TRBV5-1,once,TGCGCCAGCAGCCCGGGACAGTCTCACTATGGCTACACCTTC,CASSPGQSHYGYTF
TRBD1,TRBJ1-6,TRBV6-2/TRBV6-3,.,TGTGCCAGCAGTTACGGGACAGCTAATTCACCCCTCCACTTT,CASSYGTANSPLHF
.,TRBJ2-6,TRBV11-3,.,TGTGCCAGCAGCCTTGGCTCCAGTGGGGCCAACGTCCTGACTTTC,CASSLGSSGANVLTF
TRBD1,TRBJ2-2,TRBV5-4,.,TGTGCCAGCAGCCGAGGGACAGGGGGCTACACCGGGGAGCTGTTTTTT,CASSRGTGGYTGELFF
.,TRBJ1-1,TRBV3-1/TRBV3-2,.,TGTGCCAGCAGCCAAGAAGGAGGAGACACTGAAGCTTTCTTT,CASSQEGGDTEAFF
.,TRBJ2-5,TRBV2,once,TGTGCCAGCAGTGAAGACTCCTTCCGGAGAGAGACCCAGTACTTC,CASSEDSFRRETQYF
.,TRBJ2-1,TRBV9,.,TGTGCCAGCAGCGTAGAGGGCAGGGGATCCTACAATGAGCAGTTCTTC,CASSVEGRGSYNEQFF
.,TRBJ2-6,TRBV6-5,.,TGTGCCAGCACCGACAGGGGGGCCAACGTCCTGACTTTC,CASTDRGANVLTF
.,TRBJ2-3,TRBV11-3,.,TGTGCCAGCAGCGGAGCGGGCACAGATACGCAGTATTTT,CASSGAGTDTQYF
TRBD1,TRBJ1-2,TRBV25-1,.,TGTGCCAGCAGTGAGGGGACAGGGATTTTGGATGGCTACACCTTC,CASSEGTGILDGYTF
TRBD1,TRBJ2-5,TRBV5-6,.,TGTGCCAGCAGCTTCCTGGACAGGGGGAGGGAGACCCAGTACTTC,CASSFLDRGRETQYF
.,TRBJ2-1,TRBV28,few,TGTGCCAGCAGTTTTTCTTTATCCCATGAGCAGTTCTTC,CASSFSLSHEQFF
TRBD2,TRBJ2-5,TRBV19,.,TGTGCCAGTAGTCCTGGTCAACTAGCGGGAGGGTACCAAGAGACCCAGTACTTC,CASSPGQLAGGYQETQYF
.,TRBJ1-2,TRBV27,.,TGTGCCAGCAGTTTATCTGGGGGGGGCTATGGCTACACCTTC,CASSLSGGGYGYTF
.,TRBJ2-1,TRBV1,.,TGCACCAGCAGCCAAGTCGGGACTAGCGGGGGTCCCTACAATGAGCAGTTCTTC,CTSSQVGTSGGPYNEQFF
TRBD1,TRBJ1-1,TRBV18,.,TGTGCCAGCCGGCGACAGGGAGGAATGAACACTGAAGCTTTCTTT,CASRRQGGMNTEAFF
TRBD1,TRBJ2-2,TRBV29-1,.,TGCAGCGTTGACAGGGGGCATACCGGGGAGCTGTTTTTT,CSVDRGHTGELFF
.,TRBJ1-1,TRBV7-2,.,TGTGCCAGCAGCTTAGAAGGCAGGGTGGTGCCTTTCTTT,CASSLEGRVVPFF
TRBD2,TRBJ2-1,TRBV9,.,TGTGCCAGCAGCGGAGCGGGATTCTACAATGAGCAGTTCTTC,CASSGAGFYNEQFF
.,TRBJ2-1,TRBV6-1,.,TGTGCCAGCAGTGACAGTTATCTCTCCTACAATGAGCAGTTCTTC,CASSDSYLSYNEQFF
.,TRBJ1-1,TRBV6-5,once,TGTGCCAGCAGTTACTCGGGTTTGGGGCAGAACACTGAAGCTTTCTTT,CASSYSGLGQNTEAFF
TRBD2,TRBJ2-3,TRBV12-5,once,TGTGCTAGTGGTTTCGGACTAGCGGGAGGGTGGGATACGCAGTATTTT,CASGFGLAGGWDTQYF
.,TRBJ1-5,TRBV4-3,.,TGCGCCAGCAGCCAAGAGAGGTTTCAGCCCCAGCATTTT,CASSQERFQPQHF
TRBD2,TRBJ2-3,TRBV4-3,.,TGCGCCAGCAGCCAGCTAGCGGGAGGCACAGATACGCAGTATTTT,CASSQLAGGTDTQYF
TRBD1,TRBJ2-7,TRBV19,once,TGTGCCAGTCTAGGGACAGCCGAGGCGGGCCCCTGGGGAGAGCAGTACTTC,CASLGTAEAGPWGEQYF
.,TRBJ2-2,TRBV11-2,.,TGTGCCAGCAGCTTAGATGAGGGGGAGCTGTTTTTT,CASSLDEGELFF
TRBD1,TRBJ1-2,TRBV6-5,.,TGTGCCAGCAGAGTGACAGGGGGTCTAAACTATGGCTACACCTTC,CASRVTGGLNYGYTF
.,TRBJ1-6,TRBV2,.,TGTGCCAGCAGTCCTTCAGAAGATAAGTATAATTCACCCCTCCACTTT,CASSPSEDKYNSPLHF
TRBD2,TRBJ2-7,TRBV11-2,.,TGTGCCAGCAGCTTACGGCTAGCGGGGGTCTACGAGCAGTACTTC,CASSLRLAGVYEQYF
.,TRBJ2-2,TRBV5-1,.,TGCGCCAGCAGCCCCCACCGGGACTTATCCACCGGGGAGCTGTTTTTT,CASSPHRDLSTGELFF
TRBD1,TRBJ1-2,TRBV7-8,once,TGTGCCAGCAGCTTGGGGACAGGGGAGGATGGCTACACCTTC,CASSLGTGEDGYTF
.,TRBJ2-7,TRBV12-3/TRBV12-4,.,TGTGCCAGCTCCTCCTCCTACGAGCAGTACTTC,CASSSSYEQYF
TRBD1,TRBJ1-6,TRBV18,.,TGTGCCAGCTCACCACGGGAGGGACAGGGAGCACCACCCCTCCACTTT,CASSPREGQGAPPLHF
TRBD2,TRBJ2-1,TRBV9,.,TGTGCCAGCAGCGTAGCCCCTAGCGGGATCAATGAGCAGTTCTTC,CASSVAPSGINEQFF
.,TRBJ2-2,TRBV10-3,.,TGTGCCATCAGTGAGTCACAGGGCAGCGGGGAGCTGTTTTTT,CAISESQGSGELFF
TRBD1,TRBJ1-2,TRBV11-3,.,TGTGCCAGCAGCTTAGTTTACGGGACAGGCAACTATGGCTACACCTTC,CASSLVYGTGNYGYTF
TRBD1,TRBJ1-5,TRBV5-4,.,TGTGCCAGCAGCTCGGGGCCCGGACAGGATCAGCCCCAGCATTTT,CASSSGPGQDQPQHF
.,TRBJ1-3,TRBV5-1,.,TGCGCCAGCAGCGCATCAGGTGGAGGAAACACCATATATTTT,CASSASGGGNTIYF
TRBD1,TRBJ1-1,TRBV6-6,.,TGTGCCAGCAGCCTTACAGGGGGCAGAACTGAAGCTTTCTTT,CASSLTGGRTEAFF
TRBD1,TRBJ1-4,TRBV27,.,TGTGCCAGCAGTCGCGCGGGACAGGGAGAAAAACTGTTTTTT,CASSRAGQGEKLFF
.,TRBJ2-7,TRBV5-1,.,TGCGCCAGCAGCCCAGAGCGGAGGCAAATAGTGGGCGAGCAGTACTTC,CASSPERRQIVGEQYF
TRBD2,TRBJ2-2,TRBV29-1,.,TGCAGCGTTGCCGTAGCGGGGGGGCCGAACACCGGGGAGCTGTTTTTT,CSVAVAGGPNTGELFF
.,TRBJ1-6,TRBV7-2,.,TGTGCCAGCAGCCGCTCTAATAATTCACCCCTCCACTTT,CASSRSNNSPLHF
TRBD1,TRBJ1-4,TRBV7-9,few,TGTGCCAGCAGCACGGGACAGGGAAGCGAAAAACTGTTTTTT,CASSTGQGSEKLFF
.,TRBJ2-3,TRBV12-5,.,TGTGCTAGTGGTCCTGGTACTGTAGATACGCAGTATTTT,CASGPGTVDTQYF